These 30 T cell receptor beta chains were sequenced from one sample in a study of blood T cell repertoires in COVID-19. Generated by immunoSEQ multiplex PCR, the TCRdb table keeps only in-frame clones and is missing some. The table records roughly 230,000 clones, around four fifths of them present only once. Sequenced: peripheral blood. The receptor set was obtained from a man aged 40-49 years with active or convalescent COVID-19.

The genes are TRBV3-1 (or the pseudogene TRBV3-2) and TRBJ1-5, with D possibly matching TRBD1 (6 bases). The CDR3 consists of 12 residues. V shed 0 bases and J shed 9 bases, with 6 bases lying between them. Per germline, CDR1 LGHDT and CDR2 YNNKEL (reference sequence). CDR3 residues: CASSQEGGPQHF. CDR3 nucleotide sequence: TGTGCCAGCAGCCAAGAAGGGGGGCCCCAGCATTTT.

This chain links TRBV7-6 with TRBJ2-1; D may be TRBD2 (7 bases). This CDR3 spans 15 amino acids. The germline V gene encodes CDR1 SGHVS and CDR2 FNYEAQ. Between the trimmed V and J ends, which lost 0 bases and 5 bases, there was a span of 11 bases. In DNA form, the CDR3 reads TGTGCCAGCAGCTTAGCGCCGGGGGGCCACAATGAGCAGTTCTTC. This sequence encodes CASSLAPGGHNEQFF. Using reference TRBV7-6 and TRBJ2-1 for the parts outside the CDR3, the full variable domain is GAGVSQSPRYKVTKRGQDVALRCDPISGHVSLYWYRQALGQGPEFLTYFNYEAQQDKSGLPNDRFSAERPEGSISTLTIQRTEQRDSAMYRCASSLAPGGHNEQFFGPGTRLTVL.

This CDR3 is CASSLGQGKFYEQYF. The CDR3, as DNA: TGCGCCAGCAGCTTGGGACAGGGGAAGTTCTACGAGCAGTACTTC. The chain recombines TRBV5-1 with TRBJ2-7; TRBD1 matches at 8 bases. V trimming: 0 bases; J trimming: 3 bases; junction bases outside the gene matches: 5. Germline CDR1 SGHRS, CDR2 YFSETQ. The CDR3 sequence is 15 residues long.

V gene TRBV6-7 combines with J gene TRBJ2-1; TRBD2 might be the D (6 bases). TRBV6-7 is an ORF, with its function uncertain. The CDR3 length is 13 residues. The V gene lost 6 bases and the J gene lost 6 bases, with 12 bases spanning the gap. The DNA for the CDR3 is TGTGCCAGCAGCCCGACTAGGACCAATGAGCAGTTCTTC. It yields the protein CASSPTRTNEQFF.

The rearrangement uses TRBV4-3 and TRBJ2-5; the D gene is possibly TRBD1 (6 bases). CDR1 and CDR2 (germline): LGHNA, YSLEER. CDR3 length: 13 residues. V was clipped by 4 bases and J by 2 bases, with 8 bases between them. CDR3 protein: CASSPGQQETQYF. The CDR3 bases are TGCGCCAGCAGCCCTGGACAGCAAGAGACCCAGTACTTC.

This clone appeared a few times. The chain combines TRBV14 with TRBJ1-6; D possibly corresponds to TRBD1 (6 bases). This CDR3 spans 16 amino acids. V was cut by 3 bases and J by 5 bases, with 14 bases left in between. The germline V gene has CDR1 SGHDN and CDR2 FVKESK. CDR3 coding DNA: TGTGCCAGCAGCCACATACAGGGAGACCATAATTCACCCCTCCACTTT. It codes for CASSHIQGDHNSPLHF.

The chain combines TRBV7-2 with TRBJ2-1, with 13 bases aligning to TRBD2. The CDR3 contains 16 residues. Germline CDR1 is SGHTA and CDR2 is FQGNSA. Trimming took 5 bases from V and 4 from J; bases not matched to a gene: 5. As DNA, the CDR3 is TGTGCCAGCAGCCAAGGGACTAGCGGGACGTACAATGAGCAGTTCTTC. Its protein product is CASSQGTSGTYNEQFF.

V is TRBV7-6 and J is TRBJ1-2; 10 bases are shared with TRBD1. Germline loops: CDR1 SGHVS, CDR2 FNYEAQ. The CDR3 sequence is 15 residues long. The V gene end was trimmed by 5 bases and the J gene end by 6 bases; junction bases not matched to a gene: 9. CDR3 in DNA: TGTGCCAGCAGCCCTCGGGACAGGGGAGAGCATGGCTACACCTTC. Protein product: CASSPRDRGEHGYTF. The complete variable domain, with remaining parts taken from reference TRBV7-6 and TRBJ1-2, reads GAGVSQSPRYKVTKRGQDVALRCDPISGHVSLYWYRQALGQGPEFLTYFNYEAQQDKSGLPNDRFSAERPEGSISTLTIQRTEQRDSAMYRCASSPRDRGEHGYTFGSGTRLTVV.

The chain couples TRBV28 to TRBJ1-3, with D possibly matching TRBD1 (5 bases). The CDR3 covers 14 residues. Germline V lookup: CDR1 MDHEN, CDR2 SYDVKM. The ends were cut back, 5 bases at V and 6 bases at J, with 14 bases in the middle. For the CDR3, the DNA is TGTGCCAGCAGTCTACCCCAGGGTACAAACACCATATATTTT. This gives the protein CASSLPQGTNTIYF.

The chain uses TRBV2 and TRBJ1-5; TRBD1 agrees at 8 bases. Germline values: CDR1 SNHLY, CDR2 FYNNEI. V was pared by 3 bases and J by 2 bases, with 3 bases of the junction left unmatched. The CDR3 has 15 amino acids. In DNA form, the CDR3 reads TGTGCCAGCAGTGAGGAGGGACAGGGCAATCAGCCCCAGCATTTT. This codes for CASSEEGQGNQPQHF.

The chain joins TRBV19 to TRBJ1-5; tentatively, D is TRBD1 (6 bases). CDR3 length equals 13 residues. From germline, CDR1 is LNHDA and CDR2 SQIVND (reference sequence). The V gene lost 6 bases and the J gene lost 6 bases, with 12 bases spanning the gap. CDR3 sequence: CASRDRTGQPQHF. In DNA, the CDR3 is TGTGCCAGTAGAGACAGGACGGGTCAGCCCCAGCATTTT.

This clone was counted a few times. The chain is built from TRBV12-5 and TRBJ1-6; tentative D call: TRBD1 (6 bases). This CDR3 contains 18 residues. The V gene lost 7 bases and the J gene lost 0 bases, with 19 bases spanning the gap. Germline loops: CDR1 LGHNT, CDR2 FRNRAP. CDR3 nucleotide sequence: TGTGCTAGTGCCGCCGACAGGACCGAGAGCTCCTATAATTCACCCCTCCACTTT. Translated, it gives CASAADRTESSYNSPLHF.

This clone was seen a single time. The rearrangement joins TRBV7-8 to TRBJ2-5; 10 nucleotides agree with TRBD2. The CDR3 spans 15 residues. From germline, CDR1 is SGHVS and CDR2 FQNEAQ. J gave up 5 bases and V 5 bases, and 8 bases lay outside the gene matches. The CDR3 loop reads CASSPLGSGRETQYF. Here the CDR3 DNA reads TGTGCCAGCAGCCCCCTGGGTAGCGGGAGGGAGACCCAGTACTTC.

The V gene is TRBV25-1, the J gene TRBJ1-5; D possibly corresponds to TRBD1 (5 bases). Germline-derived CDR1 and CDR2 are MGHDK and SYGVNS. Trimming removed 1 base from V and 6 bases from J, with 13 bases in between. The CDR3 loop spans 15 amino acids. The CDR3 reads CASSESQGGSQPQHF. CDR3 nucleotide sequence: TGTGCCAGCAGTGAATCCCAGGGAGGCAGTCAGCCCCAGCATTTT.

The chain has TRBV19 and TRBJ2-5, with 7 positions matching TRBD1. This CDR3 is 16 amino acids long. The V segment lost 3 bases and the J segment 2 bases; nucleotides outside the gene matches: 9. Germline V lookup: CDR1 LNHDA, CDR2 SQIVND (reference sequence). CDR3 bases: TGTGCCAGTAGTATGATTTGGGGACAGACGCAAGAGACCCAGTACTTC. Translating it yields CASSMIWGQTQETQYF.

Only a few counts were recorded for this clone. The chain is built from TRBV29-1 and TRBJ1-3; TRBD1 matches at 9 bases. From germline, CDR1 is SQVTM and CDR2 ANQGSEA. CDR3 length: 16 amino acids. V lost 4 bases and J lost 0; bases outside the gene matches: 7. The CDR3 region is CSVGGTGNNSGNTIYF. The CDR3 nucleotides read TGCAGCGTTGGGGGGACAGGGAATAACTCTGGAAACACCATATATTTT.

The chain employs TRBV29-1 and TRBJ2-2; D gene uncertain. V was trimmed by 6 bases and J by 0 bases, leaving 14 bases between them. This CDR3 region has 15 residues. Looked up from germline, CDR1 is SQVTM and CDR2 is ANQGSEA. The CDR3 region has the DNA TGCAGCGTCCGAAAAGTAGGAGCGAACACCGGGGAGCTGTTTTTT. Its translation: CSVRKVGANTGELFF.

Details on this clone: This sequence may be a read error, since a much larger clone differs from it by one base. Within the sample, other DNA sequences also encode this same CDR3. The J gene is TRBJ2-7, the V gene TRBV6-2 or TRBV6-3; no clear D gene. This CDR3 has 11 amino acids. CDR1 is MNHEY and CDR2 is SVGEGT in the germline V gene. V was trimmed by 5 bases and J by 3 bases, leaving 5 bases between them. The CDR3 here is CASSPSYEQYF. CDR3 sequence (DNA): TGTGCCAGCAGTCCCAGCTACGAGCAGTACTTC.

The chain is built from TRBV6-2 or TRBV6-3 and TRBJ1-2; 7 nucleotides align to TRBD1. Germline CDR1 reads MNHEY; CDR2 reads SVGEGT. The length of the CDR3 is 15 residues. Trimming took 0 bases from V and 7 from J; bases not matched to a gene: 8. The CDR3 region has the DNA TGTGCCAGCAGTTACTCCCAGGGGGGACTGGTTGGCTACACCTTC. Protein sequence: CASSYSQGGLVGYTF.

This chain uses TRBV4-1 with TRBJ2-1, with a tentative D call TRBD1 (6 bases). CDR3 size: 15 residues. Germline CDR1 is MGHRA and CDR2 is YSYEKL. The V end was cut by 1 base, the J end by 3 bases, with 10 bases between. CDR3 protein: CASSQADRDYNEQFF. CDR3 sequence (DNA): TGCGCCAGCAGCCAAGCGGACAGAGACTACAATGAGCAGTTCTTC.

In its sample, this clone was seen once. This chain connects TRBV7-8 to TRBJ2-5; 11 nucleotides agree with TRBD1. The CDR3 runs to 15 residues. J gave up 4 bases and V 5 bases, and 6 bases lay outside the gene matches. Per the germline V gene, CDR1 is SGHVS and CDR2 is FQNEAQ. The CDR3 nucleotides read TGTGCCAGCAGCCTAGGGACAGGGGGGAGAGAGACCCAGTACTTC. Protein sequence: CASSLGTGGRETQYF.

This chain connects TRBV20-1 to TRBJ1-2; 11 bases are shared with TRBD1. The CDR3 is 12 amino acids. Losses at the gene ends were 3 bases for V and 14 bases for J; bases not matched to a gene: 8. Germline V CDR1 and CDR2: DFQATT, SNEGSKA (reference sequence). The CDR3 sequence: CSASRTGGTETF. The CDR3 nucleotides are TGCAGTGCTAGTCGGACAGGGGGCACGGAAACCTTC.

The genes are TRBV4-1 and TRBJ1-2, with a possible D match to TRBD1 (6 bases). The CDR3 covers 15 residues. The V gene's germline CDR1 is MGHRA and CDR2 YSYEKL. V was clipped by 0 bases and J by 4 bases, with 12 bases between them. In nucleotides, the CDR3 is TGCGCCAGCAGCCAAGAAAGGACAGAGCTCTATGGCTACACCTTC. It yields the protein CASSQERTELYGYTF.

The chain uses TRBV6-5 and TRBJ2-7; TRBD1 aligns across 7 bases. The germline CDR1 and CDR2 sequences are MNHEY and SVGAGI. The V gene end was trimmed by 4 bases and the J gene end by 3 bases; junction bases not matched to a gene: 12. This CDR3 spans 16 amino acids. The CDR3 DNA reads as TGTGCCAGCAGTTCAGGTCAAGGACAGGCATACTACGAGCAGTACTTC. Translated: CASSSGQGQAYYEQYF.

The chain uses TRBV2 and TRBJ1-2, with 7 bases identical to TRBD1. Trimming removed 3 bases from V and 4 bases from J; junction bases left unmatched: 8. The CDR3 extends over 15 amino acids. The germline V gene encodes CDR1 SNHLY and CDR2 FYNNEI. The CDR3 loop is CASSDDGDSRYGYTF. The CDR3 region has the DNA TGTGCCAGCAGTGACGATGGGGACAGCCGCTATGGCTACACCTTC.

The rearrangement joins TRBV6-1 to TRBJ1-3; no clear D gene. This CDR3 has 13 amino acids. CDR1 MNHNS and CDR2 SASEGT come from the germline V gene. The V end lost 3 bases, the J end lost 8 bases, and 11 bases lay between the germline ends. Here the CDR3 reads CASSDRFADTIYF. The CDR3 bases are TGTGCCAGCAGTGATAGGTTCGCGGACACCATATATTTT.

This clone was counted once. The V call is TRBV7-8, the J call TRBJ2-3; no clear D gene. V lost 0 bases, J lost 0 bases, and 7 bases lay in between. The germline V gene encodes CDR1 SGHVS and CDR2 FQNEAQ. CDR3 size: 15 residues. This chain's CDR3 is CASSLASPSTDTQYF. The DNA of the CDR3 is TGTGCCAGCAGCTTAGCGTCCCCGAGCACAGATACGCAGTATTTT.

The gene calls are TRBV19 and TRBJ1-5; 7 nucleotides line up with TRBD1. V lost 6 bases, J lost 0 bases, and 5 bases stayed unmatched. This CDR3 region has 15 residues. The germline CDR1 and CDR2 sequences are LNHDA and SQIVND (reference sequence). The CDR3 region is CASRTTGPSNQPQHF. The CDR3, as DNA: TGTGCCAGTAGAACGACAGGGCCTAGCAATCAGCCCCAGCATTTT.

The chain links TRBV5-1 to TRBJ2-7; TRBD1 is a possible D gene (5 bases). V lost 1 base to trimming and J lost 3 bases, with 14 bases between them. This CDR3 has 15 residues. Germline assignment: CDR1 SGHRS and CDR2 YFSETQ. The CDR3 sequence is CASSLSQGISYEQYF. The CDR3 coding sequence is TGCGCCAGCAGCTTGTCTCAGGGAATCAGCTACGAGCAGTACTTC.

The V call is TRBV9, the J call TRBJ2-1; 11 bases match TRBD1. V dropped 2 bases and J dropped 7; count of bases not matched to a gene: 5. CDR1 and CDR2 (germline): SGDLS, YYNGEE. The CDR3 sequence is 15 residues long. CDR3 region: CASSVPGTGGNEQFF. For the CDR3, the DNA is TGTGCCAGCAGCGTCCCCGGGACAGGGGGAAATGAGCAGTTCTTC.